One and the same sample provided the 19 T cell receptor beta chains below, sequenced in a study of Ad26.COV2.S vaccination and SARS-CoV-2 variants (dated by TCRdb to the early 2020s). The treatment or condition label, as the study defines it: some 20 received Ad26.COV2.S at low or high dose, single or two shots; about 5 received placebo; per-sample allocation not given. Repertoires of vaccine and placebo recipients were sequenced from samples taken on day 63 after the first injection. Library generation was performed with the immunoSEQ multiplex PCR assay. TCRdb took this table from immuneACCESS and kept in-frame rearrangements with V and J called. Such tables lack part of the clones; where checked against another copy, unresolved V genes explain under half of the gap, and the rest is unexplained. The sample has hundreds of thousands of clones on record, around nine tenths of them singletons. The top ten clones comprise 3.4% of the sample.

Specimen: peripheral blood, collected in a trial of Ad26.COV2.S vaccine versus placebo. All receptors come from a person between 18 and 65 years old who received the Ad26.COV2.S COVID-19 vaccine or a placebo.

This clone was seen a handful of times. The V and J genes are TRBV29-1 and TRBJ1-5, with unresolved D. From germline, CDR1 is SQVTM and CDR2 ANQGSEA. The CDR3 runs to 13 residues. Trimming took 5 bases from V and 2 from J, leaving 10 bases between them. The CDR3 here is CSVLGIGNQPQHF. DNA of the CDR3: TGCAGCGTTCTAGGGATTGGCAATCAGCCCCAGCATTTT.

The chain recombines TRBV3-1 (or the pseudogene TRBV3-2) with TRBJ2-6; possible D gene TRBD1, 5 bases. Per germline, CDR1 LGHDT and CDR2 YNNKEL (reference sequence). This CDR3 has 16 residues. V was clipped by 2 bases and J by 5 bases, with 13 bases between them. DNA for the CDR3: TGTGCCAGCAGCCAAAAAGACAGTTTTAGGGCCAACGTCCTGACTTTC. This codes for CASSQKDSFRANVLTF.

The genes are TRBV4-1 and TRBJ1-5; D remains unclear. The CDR3 is 15 residues long. Germline V gene lookup returns CDR1 MGHRA and CDR2 YSYEKL. V lost 0 bases to trimming and J lost 11 bases, with 17 bases between them. CDR3 sequence reads: CASSQDGGQLRSQHF. The DNA for the CDR3 is TGCGCCAGCAGCCAAGATGGAGGGCAGCTCAGGTCCCAGCATTTT.

This chain joins TRBV18 and TRBJ1-6; 8 nucleotides agree with TRBD1. Trimming took 3 bases from V and 6 from J; bases not matched to a gene: 4. This CDR3 contains 15 residues. Germline V gene data show CDR1 as KGHSH and CDR2 as LQKENI. The CDR3 sequence is CASSPGQGGNSPLHF. For the CDR3, the DNA is TGTGCCAGCTCACCCGGACAGGGTGGTAATTCACCCCTCCACTTT.

A single count supports this clone. V and J are TRBV4-3 and TRBJ2-1; 9 positions agree with TRBD1. V lost 3 bases to trimming and J lost 7 bases; unmatched junction nucleotides: 7. Germline assignment: CDR1 LGHNA and CDR2 YSLEER. The CDR3 covers 15 residues. Here the CDR3 reads CASSHGSGTGNEQFF. Here the CDR3 DNA reads TGCGCCAGCAGCCATGGTTCCGGGACAGGGAATGAGCAGTTCTTC.

This clone was found once. The chain joins TRBV19 to TRBJ1-5; D perhaps matches TRBD1 (5 bases). V dropped 6 bases and J dropped 4 bases, with 16 bases sitting between them. Per germline, CDR1 LNHDA and CDR2 SQIVND (reference sequence). The CDR3 has 15 residues. The CDR3 DNA sequence: TGTGCCAGTAGATCCGACAGAGGCCGAAATCAGCCCCAGCATTTT. Its protein is CASRSDRGRNQPQHF.

The chain is built from TRBV5-4 and TRBJ1-3, with D perhaps TRBD1 (6 bases). The germline CDR1 and CDR2 sequences are SGHNT and YYREEE (reference sequence). The CDR3 is 14 amino acids. Trimming took off 2 bases at V and 5 bases at J, with 11 bases between the two ends. Here the CDR3 reads CASSFQGYRNTIYF. CDR3 sequence (DNA): TGTGCCAGCAGCTTTCAGGGGTACCGAAACACCATATATTTT.

This chain links TRBV29-1 with TRBJ1-5; perhaps TRBD1 as D (6 bases). With 4 bases removed from V and 3 bases from J, the gap between germline ends came to 13 bases. Germline V gene sequence: CDR1 SQVTM, CDR2 ANQGSEA. The CDR3 consists of 14 residues. The CDR3 coding sequence is TGCAGCGTTGCCACAGGACAGCCCAATCAGCCCCAGCATTTT. It is translated as CSVATGQPNQPQHF.

This chain connects TRBV2 to TRBJ2-2, with TRBD1 identical over 9 bases. In germline, CDR1 is SNHLY, CDR2 FYNNEI. V was pared by 5 bases and J by 5 bases, with 6 bases of the junction left unmatched. The CDR3 extends over 15 amino acids. Written as DNA, the CDR3 is TGTGCCAGCAGTCAGGACAGGGGAAATACCGGGGAGCTGTTTTTT. It yields the protein CASSQDRGNTGELFF.

J is TRBJ2-5 and V is TRBV6-5, with 7 bases matching TRBD1. This CDR3 comprises 15 residues. The germline V gene encodes CDR1 MNHEY and CDR2 SVGAGI. Trimming took 0 bases from V and 4 from J; bases not matched to a gene: 5. CDR3 nucleotide sequence: TGTGCCAGCAGTTACTCAAGGGGGCGAAGAGAGACCCAGTACTTC. It encodes CASSYSRGRRETQYF.

The chain carries TRBV19 and TRBJ1-2; D is undetermined. Germline loops: CDR1 LNHDA, CDR2 SQIVND (reference sequence). CDR3 length: 15 amino acids. The V and J ends lost 5 bases and 0 bases respectively, with 13 bases between them. The CDR3 DNA is TGTGCCAGTAGTGCTGACCGAGGAGCTAACTATGGCTACACCTTC. Translation gives CASSADRGANYGYTF. The full variable domain, in which reference TRBV19 and TRBJ1-2 provide the parts outside the CDR3, is DGGITQSPKYLFRKEGQNVTLSCEQNLNHDAMYWYRQDPGQGLRLIYYSQIVNDFQKGDIAEGYSVSREKKESFPLTVTSAQKNPTAFYLCASSADRGANYGYTFGSGTRLTVV.

J is TRBJ1-2 and V is TRBV6-6; the D is unclear. V lost 7 bases to trimming and J lost 8 bases, with 11 bases between them. CDR1 and CDR2 (germline): MNHNY, SVGAGI (reference sequence). CDR3 length: 11 residues. The CDR3 DNA reads as TGTGCCAGCAAGAGAGGGCCCGGCTACACCTTC. Amino acids: CASKRGPGYTF.

The gene calls are TRBV27 and TRBJ2-1; perhaps TRBD2 as D (6 bases). Trimming left V 5 bases short and J 4 bases short, with 15 bases between. The CDR3 is 15 amino acids. Germline CDR1 MNHEY, CDR2 SMNVEV (reference sequence). For the CDR3, the DNA is TGTGCCAGCAGTCCAGGAGGGACGGTTTACAATGAGCAGTTCTTC. Protein sequence: CASSPGGTVYNEQFF.

The chain is built from TRBV14 and TRBJ2-7; tentative D call: TRBD1 (6 bases). The germline V gene encodes CDR1 SGHDN and CDR2 FVKESK. V lost 0 bases and J 0 bases, leaving 9 bases between the germline ends. The CDR3 spans 15 residues. The CDR3 spells CASSQEGHSSYEQYF. The CDR3 DNA reads as TGTGCCAGCAGCCAAGAGGGACACAGCTCCTACGAGCAGTACTTC.

J is TRBJ2-1 and V is TRBV4-3; TRBD1 is a possible D gene (6 bases). The CDR3 is made up of 17 amino acids. Looked up from germline, CDR1 is LGHNA and CDR2 is YSLEER. V was trimmed by 1 base and J by 9 bases, leaving 22 bases between them. The CDR3 here is CASSQGVAGDPRGEQFF. The CDR3 DNA is TGCGCCAGCAGCCAAGGGGTGGCAGGGGACCCTCGAGGTGAGCAGTTCTTC.

This chain uses TRBV5-6 with TRBJ1-2; TRBD1 is a possible D gene (5 bases). With 4 bases removed from V and 0 bases from J, the gap between germline ends came to 13 bases. The CDR3 sequence is 15 residues long. CDR1 and CDR2 (germline): SGHDT, YYEEEE. In DNA form, the CDR3 reads TGTGCCAGCAGCCCCCTACAGGAGACTAACTATGGCTACACCTTC. This translates into CASSPLQETNYGYTF.

The gene calls are TRBV4-3 and TRBJ1-2, with D possibly matching TRBD1 (6 bases). This CDR3 is 18 amino acids long. The germline V gene has CDR1 LGHNA and CDR2 YSLEER. V shed 0 bases and J shed 5 bases, with 22 bases lying between them. The CDR3 is CASSQEMVMGTGRYGYTF. DNA of the CDR3: TGCGCCAGCAGCCAAGAAATGGTAATGGGAACAGGGAGGTATGGCTACACCTTC.

V is TRBV4-1 and J is TRBJ1-6; 8 bases line up with TRBD1. With 4 bases clipped from V and 9 bases from J, the junction kept 11 bases outside the gene matches. The CDR3 spans 16 residues. Germline assignment: CDR1 MGHRA and CDR2 YSYEKL. The CDR3 reads CASSPRRGQGVSPLHF. The CDR3 DNA sequence: TGCGCCAGCAGCCCGAGACGAGGACAGGGCGTTTCACCCCTCCACTTT.

CDR3 DNA sequence: TGTGCCAGCAGCCGCAGGGAGGACACTGAAGCTTTCTTT. This translates into CASSRREDTEAFF. The chain uses TRBV27 and TRBJ1-1; D may be TRBD1 (5 bases). CDR3 size: 13 residues. Trimming left V 6 bases short and J 3 bases short, with 11 bases between. CDR1 and CDR2 from the germline V gene are MNHEY and SMNVEV (reference sequence).